The T cell receptor beta chain under discussion was sequenced for a study of blood T cell repertoires in COVID-19 (dated by TCRdb to 2018 to 2020). With respect to the entire study: Samples from collaborators originated in the United States, Italy and Spain and spanned both the acute and convalescent phases of COVID-19. Where HLA class I and class II types were available, the types were taken from metadata supplied by the sample provider, not from assay-based typing. A freely available public database, intended as a resource for researchers studying the immune response to SARS-CoV-2, is where the repertoires were released. The prospective study material was composed of cDNA or gDNA derived from T cells, B-cell-depleted T cells, or PBMCs. Deeply sampled blood TCRbeta repertoires from subjects exposed to, actively infected with, or recovered from COVID-19 were included in the dataset. The samples were drawn from the first 160 participants of the ongoing ImmuneRACE study and from 1,254 subjects provided by 6 global collaborators. The sample metadata nearly always contained a de-identified subject ID, COVID-19 status, age in years and sex.

From its cysteine to its phenylalanine, the CDR3 spans 15 amino acids. Only CDR3 DNA is held: 45 bases, read in frame from base 1. Trimming removed 6 bases from V and 4 bases from J; the gene matches leave 9 bases unexplained. CDR1 SNHLY and CDR2 FYNNEI are derived from the germline V gene. What the research found in general, with its limitations: Clinical and demographic metadata were provided uncurated, with the amount varying by source and participant.

Comment on this clone: This receptor's antigen is unknown. Per-base quality was not reported, and no clone a single base away is much larger than it.

TCRbeta CDR3 regions were amplified from genomic DNA by means of the immunoSEQ Assay, a bias-controlled multiplex PCR. The paper's processing steps were these. The number of nucleated cells in each sample was estimated from the amplification of reference gene primers within the assay. To quantify the absolute abundance of each unique TCRbeta CDR3 rearrangement, sequence reads were collapsed and filtered. Productive Simpson clonality was computed per sample as the square root of Simpson's diversity index over productive rearrangements. TCRdb stores this immuneACCESS table with in-frame sequences only. Part of the clones is absent; in the studies checked, under half of the shortfall reflects unresolved V genes, and no reason is known for the rest. Clone size and the V and J calls come from that table; the DNA yielded D and trimming. A total of hundreds of thousands of clones appear in this sample, around 88% of them only once. Approximately 5.7% of the sample belongs to the ten largest clones.

In the prospective study, participants were roughly 18 to 90 years old, resided in 24 geographic areas of the United States, and were enrolled through a virtual design. In the prospective study, participants were assigned to cohorts based on the clinical history participants reported in a screening survey and a study questionnaire. Recovered participants in ImmuneRACE Cohort 3 were defined as having two consecutive negative NP/OP PCR tests, clearance from a healthcare professional, or resolution of symptoms. In the prospective study, mobile phlebotomists collected whole blood, serum and a nasopharyngeal or oropharyngeal swab from each participant. Participants in the prospective study had the option to provide additional blood draws and questionnaires over an approximately 2-month period. Blood samples from the prospective study were shipped frozen or at room temperature prior to DNA extraction.

The chain is assembled from TRBV2 and TRBJ2-5, with 9 bases in between that match TRBD1. The specimen was PBMCs or T cells enriched from blood (not recorded which). The source is a woman aged 35 to 49 who had recovered from COVID-19. The CDR3 region: CASRRVQGAGETQYF. The nucleotide sequence reads TGTGCCAGCAGGAGAGTACAGGGGGCTGGAGAGACCCAGTACTTC.